This TCR beta chain originates from a study of human T cells and chemical hapten exposure. This clonotype was picked up many times. Via MiXCR, TCRdb re-called the RACE reads, giving one row per CDR3 protein. The sample includes around 100,000 distinct CDR3 sequences, about 10% of them seen just once. Stated time point: pre-sensitization, week 0. Treatment meaning: therapeutic diphenylcyclopropenone sensitization with weekly scalp DPC. Extraction yielded total RNA from whole blood (unfractionated). Germline V gene sequence: CDR1 SQVTM, CDR2 ANQGSEA. V lost 7 bases and J lost 4, with 18 bases in between. There are 14 residues in the CDR3.

The sample in question was whole blood, obtained in connection with sensitization to the hapten diphenylcyclopropenone (DPC). This rearrangement joins TRBV29-1 to TRBJ2-3, with D tentatively TRBD1 or TRBD2 (5 bases each). The TCR was taken from a woman aged 55 to 70 with alopecia areata. Some clones in this sample may be carry-over from other donors' samples. CDR3 coding DNA: TGCAGCGCCAGTCCCAACCTGGGGGCAGATACGCAGTATTTT. Amino acid sequence: CSASPNLGADTQYF.